This T cell receptor beta chain appears in the sequencing data of a study of radiotherapy plus CTLA-4 blockade in lung cancer (dated by TCRdb to 2016 to 2019). Looking at the study overall: Among the enrolled patients, about 19% had an objective response, and about 31% reached disease control.

Via the germline V gene (reference sequence), CDR1 is LNHDA and CDR2 SQIVND. The CDR3 numbers 14 residues from cysteine through phenylalanine. Just CDR3 DNA is preserved here, 42 bases in frame from base 1. V and J are truncated by 4 bases and 4 bases respectively, leaving an intervening sequence of 13 bases. Libraries were built with the immunoSEQ multiplex PCR assay. TCRdb mirrors the immuneACCESS table, restricted to in-frame sequences. Some clones are absent from its copies; in checked studies, under half trace to an unresolved V gene, and the reason for the others is unknown. A total of roughly 30,000 clones appear in this sample, approximately 77% of them only once. The ten largest clones capture 20% to 25% of the sample. Overall study results and their limits: After treatment with radiotherapy and ipilimumab, TCR clones that came from tumors expanded in the peripheral blood. The strongest predictors of response were reported to be early dynamic shifts in blood T cell clones along with a rise in serum interferon-beta following radiation.

In this study, focal radiation therapy paired with CTLA-4 blockade (ipilimumab) was tested in patients who had chemo-refractory metastatic non-small-cell lung cancer. About this clone: Its recognized antigen is unknown. No much larger clone exists at a distance of one base, and base qualities are not known.

The chain is assembled from TRBV19 and TRBJ1-1; no D gene is confidently identified. The TCR originated in a human donor with non-small cell lung cancer that progressed on radiotherapy plus ipilimumab. Material: peripheral blood, obtained from a patient treated with radiotherapy plus ipilimumab. CDR3 protein: CASSKSLGSTEAFF. The nucleotides read TGTGCCAGTAGTAAGTCCCTGGGGAGCACTGAAGCTTTCTTT.